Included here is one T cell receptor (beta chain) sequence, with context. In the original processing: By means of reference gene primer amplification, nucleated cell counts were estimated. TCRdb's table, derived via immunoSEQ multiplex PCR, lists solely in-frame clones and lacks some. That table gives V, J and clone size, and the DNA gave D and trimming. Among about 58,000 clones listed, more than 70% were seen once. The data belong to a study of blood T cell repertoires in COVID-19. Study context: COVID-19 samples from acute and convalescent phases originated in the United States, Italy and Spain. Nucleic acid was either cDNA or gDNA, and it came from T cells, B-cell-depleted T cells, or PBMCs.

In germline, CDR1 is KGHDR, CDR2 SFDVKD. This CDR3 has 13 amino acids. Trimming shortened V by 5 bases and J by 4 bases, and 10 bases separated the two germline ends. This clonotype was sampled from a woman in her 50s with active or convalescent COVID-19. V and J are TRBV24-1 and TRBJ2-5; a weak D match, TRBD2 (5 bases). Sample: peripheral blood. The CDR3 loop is CATSGESGETQYF. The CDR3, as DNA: TGTGCCACCAGTGGGGAGTCGGGAGAGACCCAGTACTTC.